These T cell receptor beta chains were read from a single sample in a study of OX40 agonist ivuxolimab in advanced cancers. The protocol was immunoSEQ multiplex PCR, while the TCRdb copy is restricted to in-frame clones and leaves out a portion. The table lists about 67,000 clones, around 90% of them singletons. Source: CD4+ or CD8+ T cells sorted from blood, taken in a trial of the OX40 agonist ivuxolimab. The receptor set was obtained from an adult with an advanced solid tumor such as melanoma, head and neck, liver or kidney cancer. The CDR3 runs from the conserved cysteine through the conserved F or W. The D gene is left open where the match is weak. Expanded clones get a size class; other rows say once, few or many, or leave the size out.

j_call: TRBJ2-1; d_call: .; v_call: TRBV5-5; clone_size: once; cdr3_nt: TGTGCCAGCAGCTTGGGGTTCGGGGAGCAGTTCTTC; cdr3_aa: CASSLGFGEQFF
j_call: TRBJ2-1; d_call: TRBD2; v_call: TRBV10-1; clone_size: .; cdr3_nt: TGCGCCAGCAGCGAGCGGTCTAGCGGGAGTCTGTTCCCGCAGTTCTTC; cdr3_aa: CASSERSSGSLFPQFF
j_call: TRBJ2-1; d_call: .; v_call: TRBV28; clone_size: .; cdr3_nt: TGTGCCAGCAGTTACACCGGGACGGGCTACAATGAGCAGTTCTTC; cdr3_aa: CASSYTGTGYNEQFF
j_call: TRBJ2-1; d_call: .; v_call: TRBV6-5; clone_size: .; cdr3_nt: TGTGCCAGCAGTTACATAGGTGAGCAGTTCTTC; cdr3_aa: CASSYIGEQFF
j_call: TRBJ1-1; d_call: .; v_call: TRBV5-1; clone_size: .; cdr3_nt: TGCGCCAGCAGCGTGGGGCAGTGGAACACTGAAGCTTTCTTT; cdr3_aa: CASSVGQWNTEAFF
j_call: TRBJ2-3; d_call: .; v_call: TRBV6-4; clone_size: .; cdr3_nt: TGTGCCAGCAGTGACCAGCCCACGGGCACAGATACGCAGTATTTT; cdr3_aa: CASSDQPTGTDTQYF
j_call: TRBJ2-7; d_call: TRBD1; v_call: TRBV6-6; clone_size: .; cdr3_nt: TGTGCCAGCAGTTACTCGTGGGACAGGGTACACGAGCAGTACTTC; cdr3_aa: CASSYSWDRVHEQYF
j_call: TRBJ1-2; d_call: .; v_call: TRBV27; clone_size: .; cdr3_nt: TGTGCCAGCAGTTTATCCATGGGCGAAAACTATGGCTACACCTTC; cdr3_aa: CASSLSMGENYGYTF
j_call: TRBJ1-4; d_call: .; v_call: TRBV6-5; clone_size: .; cdr3_nt: TGTGCCGGCGGACGGAATGAAAAACTGTTTTTT; cdr3_aa: CAGGRNEKLFF
j_call: TRBJ2-1; d_call: .; v_call: TRBV5-1; clone_size: .; cdr3_nt: TGCGCCAGCAGCTACGGACCCCCGGGGAATGAGCAGTTCTTC; cdr3_aa: CASSYGPPGNEQFF
j_call: TRBJ1-4; d_call: TRBD1; v_call: TRBV6-1; clone_size: .; cdr3_nt: TGTGCCAGCAGTGAAGCAGGGACAGGGAAAGAAAAACTGTTTTTT; cdr3_aa: CASSEAGTGKEKLFF
j_call: TRBJ1-1; d_call: .; v_call: TRBV5-5; clone_size: .; cdr3_nt: TGTGCCAGCAGCCGGGGGTGGGGCACGAACACTGAAGCTTTCTTT; cdr3_aa: CASSRGWGTNTEAFF
j_call: TRBJ1-1; d_call: TRBD1; v_call: TRBV10-3; clone_size: .; cdr3_nt: TGTGCCATCAGTGATACACAGGGGGCTAACACTGAAGCTTTCTTT; cdr3_aa: CAISDTQGANTEAFF
j_call: TRBJ2-7; d_call: TRBD1; v_call: TRBV5-1; clone_size: .; cdr3_nt: TGCGCCAGCAGCCTTACGACAGGGGCAGACTTCGAGCAGTACTTC; cdr3_aa: CASSLTTGADFEQYF
j_call: TRBJ2-1; d_call: TRBD2; v_call: TRBV5-1; clone_size: once; cdr3_nt: TGCGCCAGCAGCCAGACTAGCGGCCCCTACAATGAGCAGTTCTTC; cdr3_aa: CASSQTSGPYNEQFF
j_call: TRBJ1-5; d_call: TRBD1; v_call: TRBV6-5; clone_size: .; cdr3_nt: TGTGCCAGCAGTTACGGACAGGGAAGTCAGCCCCAGCATTTT; cdr3_aa: CASSYGQGSQPQHF
j_call: TRBJ1-1; d_call: .; v_call: TRBV5-6; clone_size: .; cdr3_nt: TGTGCCAGCAGTCGGCAGGGACGGGAGAACACTGAAGCTTTCTTT; cdr3_aa: CASSRQGRENTEAFF
j_call: TRBJ1-5; d_call: .; v_call: TRBV7-6; clone_size: .; cdr3_nt: TGTGCCAGCAGCTTACATTCGGGTCAGCCCCAGCATTTT; cdr3_aa: CASSLHSGQPQHF
j_call: TRBJ2-5; d_call: .; v_call: TRBV4-1; clone_size: .; cdr3_nt: TGCGCCAGCAGCGAAGGGATGGTCGGAGAGTACCAAGAGACCCAGTACTTC; cdr3_aa: CASSEGMVGEYQETQYF
j_call: TRBJ2-2; d_call: TRBD2; v_call: TRBV25-1; clone_size: .; cdr3_nt: TGTGCCAGCAGTGATATGAGCGGGAGAACCGGGGAGCTGTTTTTT; cdr3_aa: CASSDMSGRTGELFF
j_call: TRBJ2-7; d_call: TRBD1; v_call: TRBV5-5; clone_size: .; cdr3_nt: TGTGCCAGCAGCCCTAGGACAGGGATCTACGAGCAGTACTTC; cdr3_aa: CASSPRTGIYEQYF
j_call: TRBJ1-1; d_call: .; v_call: TRBV18; clone_size: .; cdr3_nt: TGTGCCAGCTCAACCGCGAACACTGAAGCTTTCTTT; cdr3_aa: CASSTANTEAFF
j_call: TRBJ1-1; d_call: TRBD1; v_call: TRBV9; clone_size: .; cdr3_nt: TGTGCCAGCAGCGGACGTGAGGGGGCTTTTACTGAAGCTTTCTTT; cdr3_aa: CASSGREGAFTEAFF
j_call: TRBJ1-1; d_call: TRBD1; v_call: TRBV5-1; clone_size: .; cdr3_nt: TGCGCCAGCAGCCCCGATGGGGACAGGGGGCTCCTCCCGACATCGAACACTGAAGCTTTCTTT; cdr3_aa: CASSPDGDRGLLPTSNTEAFF
j_call: TRBJ2-1; d_call: TRBD2; v_call: TRBV9; clone_size: .; cdr3_nt: TGTGCCAGCAGCGTAGAAGCGGGACCCCTCGAGCAGTTCTTC; cdr3_aa: CASSVEAGPLEQFF
j_call: TRBJ2-3; d_call: .; v_call: TRBV18; clone_size: .; cdr3_nt: TGTGCCAGCTCACCCGGAGTAGCCGACCCCACAGATACGCAGTATTTT; cdr3_aa: CASSPGVADPTDTQYF
j_call: TRBJ1-1; d_call: .; v_call: TRBV18; clone_size: .; cdr3_nt: TGTGCCAGCCTTACAGATACTGAAGCTTTCTTT; cdr3_aa: CASLTDTEAFF
j_call: TRBJ2-5; d_call: TRBD1; v_call: TRBV6-1; clone_size: .; cdr3_nt: TGTGCCAGCAGTAATACAGGGGGCCCAAAGACCCAGTACTTC; cdr3_aa: CASSNTGGPKTQYF
j_call: TRBJ2-4; d_call: .; v_call: TRBV2; clone_size: .; cdr3_nt: TGTGCCAGCAGGTTCCCCCGGGACAGACTTGGGGACTTTCAGTACTTC; cdr3_aa: CASRFPRDRLGDFQYF
j_call: TRBJ1-1; d_call: TRBD1; v_call: TRBV15; clone_size: .; cdr3_nt: TGTGCCACCAGCAGGGCCGACAGGGGCACTGAAGCTTTCTTT; cdr3_aa: CATSRADRGTEAFF
j_call: TRBJ1-1; d_call: .; v_call: TRBV7-9; clone_size: .; cdr3_nt: TGTGCCAGCAGTTTCACAGGGCTTTTTCGGGCTTTCTTT; cdr3_aa: CASSFTGLFRAFF
j_call: TRBJ2-7; d_call: .; v_call: TRBV18; clone_size: .; cdr3_nt: TGTGCCAGCTCACCTATTCCCAACTCCTACGAGCAGTACTTC; cdr3_aa: CASSPIPNSYEQYF
j_call: TRBJ1-1; d_call: .; v_call: TRBV2; clone_size: .; cdr3_nt: TGTGCCAGCAGTGAGGTACAGGGATCCCTTTGGACTGAAGCTTTCTTT; cdr3_aa: CASSEVQGSLWTEAFF
j_call: TRBJ2-1; d_call: .; v_call: TRBV7-6; clone_size: .; cdr3_nt: TGTGCCAGCAGCTTAGCCAGGCTTGGGGCGGGGTACAATGAGCAGTTCTTC; cdr3_aa: CASSLARLGAGYNEQFF
j_call: TRBJ2-7; d_call: .; v_call: TRBV10-1; clone_size: .; cdr3_nt: TGCGCCAGCAGTGAGAGGACAGACCCCTACGAGCAGTACTTC; cdr3_aa: CASSERTDPYEQYF
j_call: TRBJ2-1; d_call: .; v_call: TRBV29-1; clone_size: .; cdr3_nt: TGCAGCGTTGAACATTACCCGGAACATGCGTTCTTC; cdr3_aa: CSVEHYPEHAFF
j_call: TRBJ2-7; d_call: .; v_call: TRBV29-1; clone_size: .; cdr3_nt: TGCAGCGTTGAAATCCAGAACGGATACGAGCAGTACTTC; cdr3_aa: CSVEIQNGYEQYF
j_call: TRBJ1-5; d_call: .; v_call: TRBV6-6; clone_size: .; cdr3_nt: TGTGCCAGCAGTCCACAGGGAAATCAGCCCCAGCATTTT; cdr3_aa: CASSPQGNQPQHF
j_call: TRBJ1-4; d_call: TRBD1; v_call: TRBV10-3; clone_size: .; cdr3_nt: TGTGCCACGAGAACCGGGACAGTTAATGAAAAACTGTTTTTT; cdr3_aa: CATRTGTVNEKLFF
j_call: TRBJ1-3; d_call: TRBD1; v_call: TRBV5-4; clone_size: .; cdr3_nt: TGTGCCAGCAGCGCGGGACAGGGGCGCTCTGGAAACACCATATATTTT; cdr3_aa: CASSAGQGRSGNTIYF
j_call: TRBJ1-1; d_call: .; v_call: TRBV9; clone_size: .; cdr3_nt: TGTGCCAGCAGCGTAGAGGGACAAAGGGGTGAAGCTTTCTTT; cdr3_aa: CASSVEGQRGEAFF
j_call: TRBJ2-7; d_call: .; v_call: TRBV7-7; clone_size: .; cdr3_nt: TGTGCCAGCAGCTTACTCGTCAGGGACTCCGAGCAGTACTTC; cdr3_aa: CASSLLVRDSEQYF
j_call: TRBJ1-5; d_call: TRBD1; v_call: TRBV18; clone_size: .; cdr3_nt: TGTGCCAGCTCATATGGACAGGACAATCAGCCCCAGCATTTT; cdr3_aa: CASSYGQDNQPQHF
j_call: TRBJ2-4; d_call: TRBD2; v_call: TRBV27; clone_size: .; cdr3_nt: TGTGCCAGCAGTCCTCTCCAGCGGGGAGCCAAAAACATTCAGTACTTC; cdr3_aa: CASSPLQRGAKNIQYF
j_call: TRBJ1-5; d_call: .; v_call: TRBV27; clone_size: .; cdr3_nt: TGTGCCAGCAGTTTAGGCCCCGGCTTAGGGTACAATCAGCCCCAGCATTTT; cdr3_aa: CASSLGPGLGYNQPQHF
j_call: TRBJ1-2; d_call: .; v_call: TRBV6-6; clone_size: .; cdr3_nt: TGTGCCAGCAGTTACCGTGAAAACTATGGCTACACCTTC; cdr3_aa: CASSYRENYGYTF
j_call: TRBJ2-5; d_call: TRBD1; v_call: TRBV18; clone_size: .; cdr3_nt: TGTGCCAGCTCACTAGACAGGGTGAGGGTGAAAGAGACCCAGTACTTC; cdr3_aa: CASSLDRVRVKETQYF
j_call: TRBJ2-5; d_call: TRBD1; v_call: TRBV2; clone_size: .; cdr3_nt: TGTGCCAGCAACCGGGACAGAAAAGAGACCCAGTACTTC; cdr3_aa: CASNRDRKETQYF
j_call: TRBJ2-7; d_call: TRBD2; v_call: TRBV5-4; clone_size: .; cdr3_nt: TGTGCCAGCAGCCCTTCGGTAGCGGGAGTCCACGAGCAGTACTTC; cdr3_aa: CASSPSVAGVHEQYF
j_call: TRBJ2-2; d_call: .; v_call: TRBV7-3; clone_size: once; cdr3_nt: TGTGCCAGCAGCTTAGGGGGACAGAACACCGGGGAGCTGTTTTTT; cdr3_aa: CASSLGGQNTGELFF
j_call: TRBJ1-1; d_call: .; v_call: TRBV5-1; clone_size: once; cdr3_nt: TGCGCCAGCAGTAGGGAGGGGTTTAACACTGAAGCTTTCTTT; cdr3_aa: CASSREGFNTEAFF
j_call: TRBJ1-3; d_call: .; v_call: TRBV5-1; clone_size: .; cdr3_nt: TGCGCCAGCAGCTTGAGTCTTGTCACGGGGAGCTCTGGAAACACCATATATTTT; cdr3_aa: CASSLSLVTGSSGNTIYF
j_call: TRBJ2-5; d_call: .; v_call: TRBV9; clone_size: .; cdr3_nt: TGTGCCAGCAGCGTAGGTGGGGCGCAAGAGACCCAGTACTTC; cdr3_aa: CASSVGGAQETQYF
j_call: TRBJ2-5; d_call: TRBD1; v_call: TRBV6-5; clone_size: once; cdr3_nt: TGTGCCAGCAGCCGCACAGGGGAAGAGACCCAGTACTTC; cdr3_aa: CASSRTGEETQYF